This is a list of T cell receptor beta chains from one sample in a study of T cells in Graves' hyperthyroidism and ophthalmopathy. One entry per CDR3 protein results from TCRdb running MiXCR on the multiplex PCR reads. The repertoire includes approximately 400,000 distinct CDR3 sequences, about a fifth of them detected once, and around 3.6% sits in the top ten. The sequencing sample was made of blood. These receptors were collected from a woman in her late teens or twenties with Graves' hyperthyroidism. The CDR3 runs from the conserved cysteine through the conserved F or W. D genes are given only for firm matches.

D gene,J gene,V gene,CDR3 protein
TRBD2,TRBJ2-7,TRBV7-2,CASSLALAGVYEQYF
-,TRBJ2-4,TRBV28,CASSLKNIKYF
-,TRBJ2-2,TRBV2,CASNPRSAGTGELFF
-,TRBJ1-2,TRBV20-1,CSAKTTRADYGYTF
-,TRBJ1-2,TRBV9,CASGSGGLRGYTF
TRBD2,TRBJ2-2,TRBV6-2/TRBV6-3,CASSYSVAGGLGTGELFF
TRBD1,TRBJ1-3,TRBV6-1,CASRLTGSGNTIYF
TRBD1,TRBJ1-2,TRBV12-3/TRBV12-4,CASSPRGQDGYTF
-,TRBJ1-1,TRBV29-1,CSVEQRQAVGTEAFF
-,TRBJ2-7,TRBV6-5,CASSYGLGRGYEQYF
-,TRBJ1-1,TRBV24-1,CATSDLPRLTEAFF
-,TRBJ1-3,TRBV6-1,CASSPQGFGNTIYF
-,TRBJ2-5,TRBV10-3,CAISTTGLETQYF
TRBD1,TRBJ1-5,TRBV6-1,CASSRDRTNQPQHF
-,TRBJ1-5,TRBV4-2,CASSQGGQRDQPQHF
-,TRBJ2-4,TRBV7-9,CASSRTGTFKNIQYF
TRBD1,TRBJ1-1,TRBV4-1,CASSQDFGTGTLGTEAFF
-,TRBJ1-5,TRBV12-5,CASGLISGGAYQPQHF
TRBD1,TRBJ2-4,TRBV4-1,CASSQVRDRINIQYF
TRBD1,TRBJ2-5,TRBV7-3,CASSLTPGGIETQYF
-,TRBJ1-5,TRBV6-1,CASTLRQGNQPQHF
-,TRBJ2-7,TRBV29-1,CSVGSLYEQYF
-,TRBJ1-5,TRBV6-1,CASNDFTPGDQPQHF
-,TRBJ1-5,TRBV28,CASIRAGQLQPQHF
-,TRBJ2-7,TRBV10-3,CAIAEGSYEQYF
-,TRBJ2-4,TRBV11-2,CASSLAALAKNIQYF
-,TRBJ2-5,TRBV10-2,CASSRGIQETQYF
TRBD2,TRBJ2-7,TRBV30,CAWSDFGREAYEQYF
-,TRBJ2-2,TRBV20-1,CSARDGGANTGELFF
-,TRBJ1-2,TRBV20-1,CSARDAGSRSYPGYGYTF
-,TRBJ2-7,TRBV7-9,CASSLDGLSSYEQYF
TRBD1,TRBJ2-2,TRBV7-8,CASSLQGADTGELFF
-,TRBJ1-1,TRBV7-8,CASSFFIQPTEAFF
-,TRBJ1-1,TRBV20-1,CSASWGKENTEAFF
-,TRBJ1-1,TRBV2,CASGLGGGSTEAFF
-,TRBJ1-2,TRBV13,CASSQRTDPNYGYTF
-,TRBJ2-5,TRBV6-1,CASSDPRQHQETQYF
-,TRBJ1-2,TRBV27,CASSFGLANYGYTF
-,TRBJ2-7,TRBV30,CAWSEGGHSYEQYF
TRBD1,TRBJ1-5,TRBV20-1,CSARTGGISQPQHF
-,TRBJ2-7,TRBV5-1,CASSFSANQYEQYF
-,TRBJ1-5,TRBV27,CASTIGGNQPQHF
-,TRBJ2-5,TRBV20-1,CSAPARGRGETQYF
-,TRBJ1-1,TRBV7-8,CASSLKAREAEAFF
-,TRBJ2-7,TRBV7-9,CASSPFPSTDEQYF